What follows are 17 T cell receptor beta chains derived from one specimen sequenced in a study of cytotoxic CD8 clonotypes in ibrutinib-treated CLL. Method: immunoSEQ multiplex PCR; TCRdb's copy keeps in-frame clones and lacks some. Found here are around 150,000 clones, around 84% of them singletons; the top ten hold roughly 7.6%. The sample in question was PBMCs, obtained after 36 months of ibrutinib treatment. The receptor source for this set is a human donor with chronic lymphocytic leukemia.

The chain carries TRBV4-1 and TRBJ1-4; TRBD1 aligns across 9 bases. This CDR3 spans 18 amino acids. Germline V gene sequence: CDR1 MGHRA, CDR2 YSYEKL. With 0 bases clipped from V and 11 bases from J, the junction kept 16 bases outside the gene matches. CDR3 protein: CASSQEGTGKDRKVKLFF. The CDR3 nucleotides are TGCGCCAGCAGCCAAGAAGGGACAGGGAAAGACCGAAAAGTTAAACTGTTTTTT.

This clone was found once. CDR3 in amino acids: CASKMAREHYEQYF. Here the CDR3 DNA reads TGCGCCAGCAAAATGGCGCGGGAACACTACGAGCAGTACTTC. The chain employs TRBV10-2 and TRBJ2-7; D perhaps matches TRBD2 (6 bases). Germline CDR1 reads WSHSY; CDR2 reads SAAADI. The CDR3 runs 14 residues. With 7 bases removed from V and 3 bases from J, the gap between germline ends came to 16 bases.

J is TRBJ2-1 and V is TRBV5-6, with a possible D match to TRBD1 (5 bases). This CDR3 has 15 amino acids. Germline V gene data show CDR1 as SGHDT and CDR2 as YYEEEE. V was pared by 0 bases and J by 5 bases, with 12 bases between. The CDR3: CASSLDYRYHNEQFF. The DNA for the CDR3 is TGTGCCAGCAGCTTGGACTACAGGTACCACAATGAGCAGTTCTTC.

The chain is built from TRBV10-3 and TRBJ2-2, with D unclear. Germline CDR1 reads ENHRY; CDR2 reads SYGVKD. CDR3 length: 13 amino acids. Trimming removed 10 bases at V and 1 base at J, with 10 bases between. The CDR3 DNA reads as TGTGCCACCCACCTTGGGAACACCGGGGAGCTGTTTTTT. It specifies CATHLGNTGELFF.

V is TRBV27 and J is TRBJ2-7; no clear D. Germline values: CDR1 MNHEY, CDR2 SMNVEV (reference sequence). V was pared by 7 bases and J by 0 bases, with 10 bases between. This CDR3 is built from 13 residues. CDR3 coding DNA: TGTGCCAGCACTGCTTTAGGCTCCTACGAGCAGTACTTC. This sequence encodes CASTALGSYEQYF.

This clone was found a few times. The rearrangement uses TRBV10-1 and TRBJ2-7; TRBD1 matches 8 bases. Trimming at V came to 3 bases and at J to 6 bases, leaving 4 bases not matched to a gene. The CDR3 covers 13 residues. Looked up from germline, CDR1 is WNHNN and CDR2 is SYGVQD (reference sequence). CDR3 bases: TGCGCCAGCAGTGACGGACAGGGTGGCGAGCAGTACTTC. It yields the protein CASSDGQGGEQYF.

The chain employs TRBV18 and TRBJ1-6, with unresolved D. Per the germline V gene, CDR1 is KGHSH and CDR2 is LQKENI. The V and J ends lost 2 bases and 7 bases respectively, with 12 bases between them. CDR3 length equals 15 residues. This chain's CDR3 is CASSPGNFGNSPLHF. The CDR3 bases are TGTGCCAGCTCACCAGGGAACTTCGGCAATTCACCCCTCCACTTT.

The J gene is TRBJ2-7, the V gene TRBV30; D unclear. The length of the CDR3 is 12 residues. In germline, CDR1 is GTSNPN, CDR2 SVGIG (reference sequence). The V end lost 0 bases, the J end lost 5 bases, and 8 bases lay between the germline ends. This CDR3 reads CAWSVLKDEQYF. The CDR3 nucleotides read TGTGCCTGGAGTGTACTTAAGGACGAGCAGTACTTC.

The rearrangement uses TRBV5-1 and TRBJ1-3; perhaps TRBD1 as D (6 bases). V lost 4 bases to trimming and J lost 8 bases, with 13 bases between them. The germline gives CDR1 SGHRS, CDR2 YFSETQ. This CDR3 comprises 13 residues. The CDR3 spells CASSLQGGDTIYF. The CDR3, as DNA: TGCGCCAGCAGCCTACAGGGAGGGGACACCATATATTTT.

The rearrangement links TRBV7-9 to TRBJ1-5; 7 bases are shared with TRBD1. The CDR3 length is 15 residues. V trimming: 5 bases; J trimming: 7 bases; junction bases outside the gene matches: 11. CDR1 and CDR2 from the germline V gene are SEHNR and FQNEAQ (reference sequence). The DNA of the CDR3 is TGTGCCAGCAGCCCCCGGGGAGGGGGCGTGCAGCCCCAGCATTTT. Translating it yields CASSPRGGGVQPQHF.

The chain joins TRBV9 to TRBJ2-5; 8 bases match TRBD2. V gave up 4 bases and J gave up 7 bases; unmatched junction bases: 6. Germline lookup yields CDR1 SGDLS and CDR2 YYNGEE. This CDR3 comprises 13 residues. CDR3 amino acids: CASSKSGGATQYF. The CDR3 DNA sequence: TGTGCCAGCAGCAAGAGCGGGGGAGCGACCCAGTACTTC.

This clone was seen only once. The gene calls are TRBV27 and TRBJ1-2; D gene unclear. This CDR3 spans 13 amino acids. V was shortened by 0 bases and J by 4 bases, with 6 bases between the two germline ends. Per germline, CDR1 MNHEY and CDR2 SMNVEV (reference sequence). The CDR3 protein is CASSLSGSYGYTF. In nucleotides, the CDR3 is TGTGCCAGCAGTTTATCAGGGTCCTATGGCTACACCTTC.

As DNA, the CDR3 is TGTGCCAGCATCCCATGGACAGGGCGGCCAGATACGCAGTATTTT. Translated, it gives CASIPWTGRPDTQYF. V gene TRBV5-5 combines with J gene TRBJ2-3, with 8 bases fitting TRBD1. This CDR3 comprises 15 residues. Germline CDR1 and CDR2: SGHKS and YYEKEE (reference sequence). The ends lost 6 bases at V and 4 bases at J; junction bases unmatched: 10. The entire variable domain, with the rest obtained from reference TRBV5-5 and TRBJ2-3, is as follows: DAGVTQSPTHLIKTRGQQVTLRCSPISGHKSVSWYQQVLGQGPQFIFQYYEKEERGRGNFPDRFSARQFPNYSSELNVNALLLGDSALYLCASIPWTGRPDTQYFGPGTRLTVL.

The gene calls are TRBV7-9 and TRBJ2-2; TRBD2 might be the D (6 bases). The CDR3 has 13 amino acids. Deletions cut 4 bases from V and 7 bases from J, with 10 bases between. Germline CDR1 is SEHNR and CDR2 is FQNEAQ (reference sequence). CDR3 region: CASSSTSFGELFF. Here the CDR3 DNA reads TGTGCCAGCAGCTCGACTAGTTTCGGGGAGCTGTTTTTT.

V usage is TRBV25-1 and J usage is TRBJ1-4; D might be TRBD1 (6 bases). Germline loops: CDR1 MGHDK, CDR2 SYGVNS. The CDR3 length is 15 residues. Between the trimmed V and J ends, which lost 4 bases and 0 bases, there was a span of 9 bases. The CDR3 sequence is CASSGRTATNEKLFF. The CDR3 bases are TGTGCCAGCAGTGGGAGGACAGCAACTAATGAAAAACTGTTTTTT.

This chain links TRBV9 with TRBJ2-7, with a tentative D call TRBD2 (5 bases). V shed 4 bases and J shed 1 base, with 18 bases lying between them. Germline CDR1 is SGDLS and CDR2 is YYNGEE. This CDR3 region has 16 residues. This CDR3 is CASSYGLAGPSYEQYF. As DNA, the CDR3 is TGTGCCAGCAGCTATGGCCTGGCGGGCCCTTCCTACGAGCAGTACTTC.

This clone was detected only a few times. The rearrangement links TRBV5-5 to TRBJ1-2; D remains ambiguous. Trimming stripped 2 bases from V and 4 bases from J, with 6 bases between. CDR1 and CDR2 (germline): SGHKS, YYEKEE (reference sequence). The CDR3 spans 12 residues. The CDR3 coding sequence is TGTGCCAGCAGCTTTGGGCCCTATGGCTACACCTTC. It is translated as CASSFGPYGYTF.